The 29 T cell receptor beta chains given below trace back to one sample, sequenced in a study of Ad26.COV2.S vaccination and SARS-CoV-2 variants. Sequencing used immunoSEQ multiplex PCR; TCRdb keeps in-frame clones, though not all of them. Counted here are about 680,000 clones, more than 80% occurring once; the ten biggest clones make up 1.5%. The treatment denotes: over 15 received Ad26.COV2.S at low or high dose, single or two shots; several received placebo; per-sample allocation not given. It was on day 63 after the first vaccine or placebo injection that samples were taken. This material consisted of peripheral blood, taken in a trial of Ad26.COV2.S vaccine versus placebo. The receptors stem from a person aged 18-65 years who received the Ad26.COV2.S COVID-19 vaccine or a placebo.

The V and J genes are TRBV27 and TRBJ2-2, with unresolved D. Germline V gene data show CDR1 as MNHEY and CDR2 as SMNVEV (reference sequence). Trimming pared 0 bases from V and 6 bases from J, leaving 5 bases between. This CDR3 spans 13 amino acids. The CDR3 loop reads CASSLSGPGELFF. CDR3 in DNA: TGTGCCAGCAGTTTATCTGGCCCCGGGGAGCTGTTTTTT.

Only a few counts were recorded for this clone. The identical CDR3 is also encoded by other nucleotide sequences in the sample. The chain links TRBV12-3 or TRBV12-4 to TRBJ1-5; TRBD1 agrees at 8 bases. V lost 5 bases and J lost 6; bases outside the gene matches: 3. CDR3 length: 13 amino acids. The CDR3 DNA reads TGTGCCAGCAGTGGACAGGGAGGTCAGCCCCAGCATTTT. Its translation is CASSGQGGQPQHF.

The sample holds one count of this clone. The gene calls are TRBV18 and TRBJ2-2; D uncertain. The CDR3 length is 15 residues. Trimming took off 0 bases at V and 4 bases at J, with 9 bases between the two ends. Germline V gene sequence: CDR1 KGHSH, CDR2 LQKENI. CDR3 nucleotide sequence: TGTGCCAGCTCACCACCGGGTATTGGCACCGGGGAGCTGTTTTTT. Residues: CASSPPGIGTGELFF.

This clone was picked up one time. The rearrangement links TRBV11-3 to TRBJ2-7; D gene ambiguous. The CDR3 contains 12 residues. Trimming left V 2 bases short and J 6 bases short, with 8 bases between. Germline V gene sequence: CDR1 SGHNT, CDR2 YENEEA. Here the CDR3 reads CASSLRVGEQYF. The DNA of the CDR3 is TGTGCCAGCAGCTTAAGGGTGGGCGAGCAGTACTTC.

The chain carries TRBV3-1 (or the pseudogene TRBV3-2) and TRBJ2-5; tentative D call: TRBD1 (6 bases). V was trimmed by 1 base and J by 5 bases, leaving 11 bases between them. The CDR3 has 14 residues. CDR1 is LGHDT, CDR2 YNNKEL, per germline (reference sequence). The CDR3 DNA sequence: TGTGCCAGCAGCCAAGGACAGGAGATGGAGACCCAGTACTTC. This gives the protein CASSQGQEMETQYF.

This clone has only one observation. The V gene is TRBV4-2, the J gene TRBJ1-6; 12 bases map to TRBD1. This CDR3 has 17 amino acids. V shed 3 bases and J 9 bases; nucleotides not matched to a gene: 9. Germline CDR1 and CDR2: LGHNA and YNFKEQ. The CDR3 region has the DNA TGTGCCAGCAGCCACCAAGGGGACAGGGGGCGAGGTTCACCCCTCCACTTT. Its protein product is CASSHQGDRGRGSPLHF.

In DNA, the CDR3 is TGTGCCAGCAGCCCTGAACGACAGGCCGGTACCGGGGAGCTGTTTTTT. Residues: CASSPERQAGTGELFF. The V gene is TRBV5-4, the J gene TRBJ2-2; maybe TRBD1 (6 bases). The CDR3 is made up of 16 amino acids. The V end was cut by 4 bases, the J end by 5 bases, with 18 bases between. The germline gives CDR1 SGHNT, CDR2 YYREEE (reference sequence).

V gene TRBV13 combines with J gene TRBJ2-2, with TRBD2 identical over 7 bases. The germline CDR1 and CDR2 sequences are PRHDT and FYEKMQ (reference sequence). CDR3 length equals 14 residues. J lost 7 bases, V lost 1 base, and 3 bases had no gene match. The CDR3 sequence: CASSLDTGGGELFF. The CDR3 coding sequence is TGTGCCAGCAGCTTAGATACGGGAGGCGGGGAGCTGTTTTTT. The complete variable domain, with remaining parts taken from reference TRBV13 and TRBJ2-2, reads AAGVIQSPRHLIKEKRETATLKCYPIPRHDTVYWYQQGPGQDPQFLISFYEKMQSDKGSIPDRFSAQQFSDYHSELNMSSLELGDSALYFCASSLDTGGGELFFGEGSRLTVL.

The chain carries TRBV7-9 and TRBJ1-1; possible D gene TRBD1, 5 bases. Germline assignment: CDR1 SEHNR and CDR2 FQNEAQ (reference sequence). Trimming shortened V by 1 base and J by 4 bases, and 13 bases separated the two germline ends. The CDR3 sequence is 15 residues long. DNA of the CDR3: TGTGCCAGCAGCTTAGAACCAGGGCTGAGCACTGAAGCTTTCTTT. Its protein product is CASSLEPGLSTEAFF.

The CDR3: CASSERWYNEQFF. The CDR3 bases are TGCGCCAGCAGTGAGAGATGGTACAATGAGCAGTTCTTC. The chain carries TRBV10-1 and TRBJ2-1; no clear D. The CDR3 sequence is 13 residues long. CDR1 WNHNN and CDR2 SYGVQD come from the germline V gene (reference sequence). The V and J ends lost 2 bases and 4 bases respectively, with 6 bases between them.

This chain uses TRBV7-2 with TRBJ2-3; 10 positions agree with TRBD1. The germline V gene has CDR1 SGHTA and CDR2 FQGNSA. The CDR3 runs 17 residues. J was trimmed by 4 bases and V by 3 bases; bases with no gene match: 10. The CDR3 here is CASSFGRGQGSADTQYF. The DNA for the CDR3 is TGTGCCAGCAGCTTTGGTCGGGGACAGGGGTCCGCAGATACGCAGTATTTT. The full variable domain, in which reference TRBV7-2 and TRBJ2-3 provide the parts outside the CDR3, is GAGVSQSPSNKVTEKGKDVELRCDPISGHTALYWYRQSLGQGLEFLIYFQGNSAPDKSGLPSDRFSAERTGGSVSTLTIQRTQQEDSAVYLCASSFGRGQGSADTQYFGPGTRLTVL.

J is TRBJ1-1 and V is TRBV27; D gene uncertain. There are 15 residues in the CDR3. Between the trimmed V and J ends, which lost 3 bases and 0 bases, there was a span of 11 bases. Germline V gene data show CDR1 as MNHEY and CDR2 as SMNVEV (reference sequence). CDR3: CASSLSNRMNTEAFF. The CDR3 nucleotides read TGTGCCAGCAGTTTGTCCAACCGCATGAACACTGAAGCTTTCTTT.

This clone is a singleton in its sample. The genes are TRBV30 and TRBJ2-7; D call uncertain. Between the trimmed V and J ends, which lost 2 bases and 1 base, there was a span of 12 bases. Germline CDR1 and CDR2: GTSNPN and SVGIG (reference sequence). The CDR3 has 14 residues. CDR3 DNA: TGTGCCTGGAGTCCGTTAGGGCTTTCCTACGAGCAGTACTTC. Its protein is CAWSPLGLSYEQYF.

The J gene is TRBJ1-3, the V gene TRBV20-1; no clear D gene. The CDR3 spans 11 residues. Germline CDR1 DFQATT, CDR2 SNEGSKA (reference sequence). V lost 3 bases and J 9 bases, leaving 9 bases between the germline ends. CDR3 in amino acids: CSARSPPTIYF. For the CDR3, the DNA is TGCAGTGCTAGGTCGCCTCCCACCATATATTTT.

The chain is built from TRBV5-8 and TRBJ1-2; D remains unclear. This CDR3 has 14 amino acids. The germline V gene encodes CDR1 SGHTS and CDR2 YDEGEE. Trimming stripped 2 bases from V and 6 bases from J, with 14 bases between. The CDR3 DNA follows: TGTGCCAGCAGCTTCCAGTGGCGTGGAGATGGCTACACCTTC. Translating gives CASSFQWRGDGYTF.

V and J are TRBV20-1 and TRBJ2-5; D unclear. V shed 3 bases and J shed 2 bases, with 13 bases lying between them. In germline, CDR1 is DFQATT, CDR2 SNEGSKA (reference sequence). This CDR3 contains 14 residues. CDR3 region: CSASNGQLQETQYF. CDR3 DNA: TGCAGTGCTAGTAATGGGCAGCTACAAGAGACCCAGTACTTC.

This chain's CDR3 is CASSARDSYEQYF. CDR3 coding DNA: TGTGCCAGCAGCGCCCGGGACAGCTACGAGCAGTACTTC. The chain uses TRBV9 and TRBJ2-7; 7 bases are a match to TRBD1. Per the germline V gene, CDR1 is SGDLS and CDR2 is YYNGEE. Trimming cost V 3 bases and J 3 bases; bases outside gene matches: 3. The CDR3 loop spans 13 amino acids.

Written as DNA, the CDR3 is TGCGCCAGCAGCCAAGACCGGGGGCCTACCTACGAGCAGTACTTC. Protein: CASSQDRGPTYEQYF. This chain connects TRBV4-3 to TRBJ2-7; D possibly uses TRBD1 or TRBD2 (6 bases each). CDR1 is LGHNA, CDR2 YSLEER, per germline. This CDR3 has 15 amino acids. Trimming removed 0 bases from V and 2 bases from J, with 11 bases in between.

V is TRBV19 and J is TRBJ2-3; TRBD2 agrees at 15 bases. The CDR3 sequence is 17 residues long. J was trimmed by 4 bases and V by 6 bases; bases with no gene match: 8. Germline lookup yields CDR1 LNHDA and CDR2 SQIVND (reference sequence). CDR3 residues: CASRAGTSGRLADTQYF. Here the CDR3 DNA reads TGTGCCAGTAGGGCCGGGACTAGCGGGAGGCTGGCAGATACGCAGTATTTT.

The chain carries TRBV4-3 and TRBJ2-5; 9 nucleotides align to TRBD2. The CDR3 totals 15 residues. After removal of 0 bases from V and 7 bases from J, the junction contained 6 bases not matched to a gene. Germline V CDR1 and CDR2: LGHNA, YSLEER. The CDR3 bases are TGCGCCAGCAGCCAAGACACTAGCGGGCGTGGGACCCAGTACTTC. As protein: CASSQDTSGRGTQYF.

This rearrangement joins TRBV10-3 to TRBJ2-7; tentative D call: TRBD1 (6 bases). Per germline, CDR1 ENHRY and CDR2 SYGVKD. Trimming pared 7 bases from V and 3 bases from J, leaving 16 bases between. The CDR3 loop spans 14 amino acids. Here the CDR3 reads CAITQGQTSYEQYF. For the CDR3, the DNA is TGTGCCATCACCCAAGGACAGACGAGCTACGAGCAGTACTTC.

V gene TRBV19 combines with J gene TRBJ2-1; either TRBD1 or TRBD2 may supply D (5 bases each). The CDR3 contains 14 residues. Looked up from germline, CDR1 is LNHDA and CDR2 is SQIVND (reference sequence). V dropped 7 bases and J dropped 6 bases, with 16 bases sitting between them. The CDR3 DNA reads TGTGCCAGTACCCGGGACCCCCGGGGCAATGAGCAGTTCTTC. This encodes CASTRDPRGNEQFF.

This chain uses TRBV4-3 with TRBJ2-2; 12 bases align to TRBD2. V shed 1 base, J shed 2 bases, and the junction held 5 bases outside the gene matches. The CDR3 consists of 18 residues. Germline CDR1 reads LGHNA; CDR2 reads YSLEER. The CDR3 coding sequence is TGCGCCAGCAGCCAAGCCCCGACTAGCGGGGGAAACACCGGGGAGCTGTTTTTT. It specifies CASSQAPTSGGNTGELFF.

The chain uses TRBV6-6 and TRBJ2-7; TRBD1 is a possible D gene (6 bases). Germline V gene sequence: CDR1 MNHNY, CDR2 SVGAGI (reference sequence). The CDR3 is made up of 15 amino acids. Trimming removed 6 bases from V and 1 base from J, with 16 bases in between. In DNA form, the CDR3 reads TGTGCCAGCAGCCCTCCAGGGGCGTTATCCTACGAGCAGTACTTC. This sequence encodes CASSPPGALSYEQYF.

J is TRBJ1-6 and V is TRBV6-5; TRBD1 is a possible D gene (5 bases). V lost 0 bases and J lost 7, with 10 bases in between. This CDR3 is built from 15 residues. CDR1 MNHEY and CDR2 SVGAGI come from the germline V gene. CDR3 amino acids: CASSYSIQGNSPLHF. For the CDR3, the DNA is TGTGCCAGCAGTTACTCGATCCAGGGCAATTCACCCCTCCACTTT.

This clone was seen a single time. The rearrangement uses TRBV18 and TRBJ1-2; TRBD1 is a possible D gene (5 bases). V lost 3 bases and J lost 4, with 15 bases in between. This CDR3 is 15 amino acids long. Germline V gene data show CDR1 as KGHSH and CDR2 as LQKENI. The CDR3 region has the DNA TGTGCCAGCTCACCGGGACGGTCGGATAGCTATGGCTACACCTTC. This codes for CASSPGRSDSYGYTF.

The rearrangement uses TRBV5-1 and TRBJ1-1; 9 bases are a match to TRBD1. Per the germline V gene, CDR1 is SGHRS and CDR2 is YFSETQ. Trimming at V came to 6 bases and at J to 7 bases, leaving 7 bases not matched to a gene. The CDR3 has 13 residues. CDR3 DNA: TGCGCCAGCAACCGGGACAGGGAGAGTGAAGCTTTCTTT. It translates to CASNRDRESEAFF.

The chain is built from TRBV5-1 and TRBJ2-6; D gene unclear. This CDR3 comprises 15 residues. The V end lost 4 bases, the J end lost 1 base, and 9 bases lay between the germline ends. Germline CDR1 is SGHRS and CDR2 is YFSETQ. The chain's CDR3 is CASSPLGSGANVLTF. CDR3 nucleotide sequence: TGCGCCAGCAGCCCGTTGGGGTCTGGGGCCAACGTCCTGACTTTC.

The rearrangement links TRBV6-5 to TRBJ1-2, with TRBD1 matching over 10 bases. CDR1 and CDR2 (germline): MNHEY, SVGAGI. The CDR3 runs to 14 residues. J lost 5 bases, V lost 5 bases, and 5 bases had no gene match. The CDR3: CASSQRTGGYGYTF. The CDR3 bases are TGTGCCAGCAGTCAGAGGACAGGGGGTTATGGCTACACCTTC.